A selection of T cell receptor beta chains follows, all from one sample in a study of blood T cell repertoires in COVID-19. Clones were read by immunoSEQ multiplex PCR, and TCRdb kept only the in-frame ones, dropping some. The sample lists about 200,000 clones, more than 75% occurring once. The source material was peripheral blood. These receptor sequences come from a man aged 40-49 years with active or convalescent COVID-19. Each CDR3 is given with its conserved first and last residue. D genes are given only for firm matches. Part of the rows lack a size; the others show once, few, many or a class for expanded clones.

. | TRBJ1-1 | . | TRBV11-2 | CASSQGLGTEAFF | TGTGCCAGCAGCCAGGGACTGGGGACTGAAGCTTTCTTT
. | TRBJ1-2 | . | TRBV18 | CASSPIEGSYYGYTF | TGTGCCAGCTCACCGATTGAGGGAAGTTACTATGGCTACACCTTC
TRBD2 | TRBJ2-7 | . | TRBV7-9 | CASSFLRLAGAMGEQYF | TGTGCCAGCAGCTTTTTGCGACTAGCGGGGGCCATGGGCGAGCAGTACTTC
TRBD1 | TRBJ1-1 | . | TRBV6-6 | CASSYGTVSTEAFF | TGTGCCAGCAGTTACGGGACAGTCTCCACTGAAGCTTTCTTT
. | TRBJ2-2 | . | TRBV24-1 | CATSDSTGEGSTGELFF | TGTGCCACCAGTGATTCGACAGGGGAGGGATCCACCGGGGAGCTGTTTTTT
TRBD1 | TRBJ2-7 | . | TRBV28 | CASRATGELDEQYF | TGTGCCAGCAGGGCGACAGGGGAACTAGACGAGCAGTACTTC
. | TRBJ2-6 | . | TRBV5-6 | CASLLDTGSGANVLTF | TGTGCAAGCCTCTTAGACACCGGCTCTGGGGCCAACGTCCTGACTTTC
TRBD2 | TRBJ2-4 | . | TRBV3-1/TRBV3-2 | CASSQAGTSGRLAKNIQYF | TGTGCCAGCAGCCAAGCTGGGACTAGCGGGAGACTAGCCAAAAACATTCAGTACTTC
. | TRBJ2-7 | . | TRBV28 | CASSLLRRTRDYEQYF | TGTGCCAGCAGTTTATTAAGGCGTACCCGGGACTACGAGCAGTACTTC
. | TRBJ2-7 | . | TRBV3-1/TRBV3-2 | CASSQGVRYEQYF | TGTGCCAGCAGCCAAGGAGTTCGGTACGAGCAGTACTTC
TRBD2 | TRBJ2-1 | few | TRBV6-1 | CASSDRERGIYNEQFF | TGTGCCAGCAGTGATAGAGAGCGGGGGATCTACAATGAGCAGTTCTTC
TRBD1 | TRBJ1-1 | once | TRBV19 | CASSSTGVRTEAFF | TGTGCCAGTAGTTCTACAGGGGTTAGGACTGAAGCTTTCTTT
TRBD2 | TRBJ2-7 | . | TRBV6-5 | CASGTSGGYEQYF | TGTGCCAGCGGAACTAGCGGGGGTTACGAGCAGTACTTC
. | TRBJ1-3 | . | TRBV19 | CASSSPSSGNTIYF | TGTGCCAGTTCCTCCCCGAGCTCTGGAAACACCATATATTTT
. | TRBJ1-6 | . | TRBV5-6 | CASSWQPIYNSPLHF | TGTGCCAGCAGCTGGCAACCGATCTATAATTCACCCCTCCACTTT
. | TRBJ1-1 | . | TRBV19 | CASTRDTEAFF | TGTGCCAGTACCCGGGACACTGAAGCTTTCTTT
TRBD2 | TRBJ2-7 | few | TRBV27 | CASSLYSGLVGYEQYF | TGTGCCAGCAGTTTATACTCGGGACTAGTGGGCTACGAGCAGTACTTC
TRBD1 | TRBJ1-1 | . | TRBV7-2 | CASSLQQGTEAFF | TGTGCCAGCAGCTTACAACAGGGGACTGAAGCTTTCTTT
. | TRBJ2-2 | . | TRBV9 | CASSPTWSGLAGELFF | TGTGCCAGCAGCCCAACTTGGTCAGGGCTCGCCGGGGAGCTGTTTTTT
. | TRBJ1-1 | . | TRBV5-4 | CASRRARNTEAFF | TGTGCCAGCAGGCGAGCACGGAACACTGAAGCTTTCTTT
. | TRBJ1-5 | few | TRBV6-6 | CASSRAPAQGISNQPQHF | TGTGCCAGCAGCCGAGCCCCCGCACAGGGAATAAGCAATCAGCCCCAGCATTTT
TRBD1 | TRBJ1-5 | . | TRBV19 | CARGDRGNQPQHF | TGTGCCAGAGGAGACAGGGGCAATCAGCCCCAGCATTTT
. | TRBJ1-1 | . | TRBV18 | CASSSFDRPNSEAFF | TGTGCCAGCTCATCCTTCGACAGACCCAATTCTGAAGCTTTCTTT
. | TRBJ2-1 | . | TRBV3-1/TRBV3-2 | CASSQLSGSYNEQFF | TGTGCCAGCAGCCAACTAAGCGGCTCCTACAATGAGCAGTTCTTC
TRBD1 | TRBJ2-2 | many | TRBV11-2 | CASPGQGRNTGELFF | TGTGCCAGCCCGGGACAGGGGAGGAACACCGGGGAGCTGTTTTTT
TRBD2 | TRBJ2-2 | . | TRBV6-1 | CASSESGGSNTGELFF | TGTGCCAGCAGTGAATCGGGGGGATCGAACACCGGGGAGCTGTTTTTT
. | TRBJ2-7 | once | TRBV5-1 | CASSPGLGSSYEQYF | TGCGCCAGCAGCCCGGGACTGGGGAGCTCCTACGAGCAGTACTTC
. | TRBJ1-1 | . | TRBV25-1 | CASRVGGNTEAFF | TGTGCCAGCAGGGTAGGGGGAAACACTGAAGCTTTCTTT
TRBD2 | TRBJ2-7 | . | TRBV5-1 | CASSLGGLAGGILSYEQYF | TGCGCCAGCAGCTTGGGGGGACTAGCGGGAGGCATCCTCTCCTACGAGCAGTACTTC
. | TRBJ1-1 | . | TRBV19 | CASIFQANTEAFF | TGTGCCAGTATCTTTCAGGCGAACACTGAAGCTTTCTTT
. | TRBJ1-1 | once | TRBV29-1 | CSVVIGRKGTEAFF | TGCAGCGTTGTTATAGGGAGGAAGGGCACTGAAGCTTTCTTT
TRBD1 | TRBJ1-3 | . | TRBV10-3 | CAVTLDRGRGGNTIYF | TGTGCCGTCACTCTCGACAGGGGGCGAGGTGGAAACACCATATATTTT
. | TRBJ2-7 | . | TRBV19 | CASSMVGSSYEQYF | TGTGCCAGTAGTATGGTAGGGAGCTCCTACGAGCAGTACTTC
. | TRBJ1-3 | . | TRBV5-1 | CASSPNLEAGNTIYF | TGCGCCAGCAGCCCCAACTTGGAGGCTGGAAACACCATATATTTT
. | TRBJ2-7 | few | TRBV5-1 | CASSSTQGYEQYF | TGCGCCAGCAGCTCGACACAGGGCTACGAGCAGTACTTC
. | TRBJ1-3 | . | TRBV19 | CASSIRGSYGNTIYF | TGTGCCAGTAGTATTCGAGGGTCCTATGGAAACACCATATATTTT
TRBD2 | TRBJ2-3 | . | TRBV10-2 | CASSGTSGRGTQYF | TGCGCCAGCAGTGGGACTAGCGGGAGAGGTACGCAGTATTTT
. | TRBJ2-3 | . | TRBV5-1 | CASSLWRGTSTDTQYF | TGCGCCAGCAGCTTGTGGAGGGGAACTAGCACAGATACGCAGTATTTT
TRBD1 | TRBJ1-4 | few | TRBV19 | CASSETGTGIVKLFF | TGTGCCAGTAGTGAGACCGGGACAGGGATTGTAAAACTGTTTTTT
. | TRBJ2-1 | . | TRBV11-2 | CASSLGLRELDEQFF | TGTGCCAGCAGCTTAGGGCTGAGGGAGCTCGATGAGCAGTTCTTC
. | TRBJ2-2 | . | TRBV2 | CASSVGRGVGTGELFF | TGTGCCAGCAGTGTAGGCAGGGGAGTCGGCACCGGGGAGCTGTTTTTT
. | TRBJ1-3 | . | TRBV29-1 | CSVELGSSGNTIYF | TGCAGCGTTGAGCTGGGGAGCTCTGGAAACACCATATATTTT
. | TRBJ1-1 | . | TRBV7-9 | CASSLMGRVNTEAFF | TGTGCCAGCAGCTTAATGGGCAGGGTGAACACTGAAGCTTTCTTT
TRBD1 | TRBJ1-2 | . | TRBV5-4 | CASTSPGQGVGYTF | TGTGCCAGCACCTCGCCGGGACAGGGGGTGGGCTACACCTTC
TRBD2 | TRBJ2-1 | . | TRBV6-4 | CASRLREGPYNEQFF | TGTGCCAGCAGGCTGCGGGAGGGCCCGTACAATGAGCAGTTCTTC
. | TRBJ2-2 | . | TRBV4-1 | CASSLSSTGELFF | TGCGCCAGCAGCCTTAGTAGCACCGGGGAGCTGTTTTTT
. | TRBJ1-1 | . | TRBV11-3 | CASSPMEKMNTEAFF | TGTGCCAGCAGCCCGATGGAGAAAATGAACACTGAAGCTTTCTTT
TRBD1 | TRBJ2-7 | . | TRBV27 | CASSPGQGITYEQYF | TGTGCCAGCAGCCCCGGACAGGGGATAACCTACGAGCAGTACTTC
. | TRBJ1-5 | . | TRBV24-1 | CATSDLDSNQPQHF | TGTGCCACCAGTGACCTCGACAGTAATCAGCCCCAGCATTTT
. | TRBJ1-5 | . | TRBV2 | CASSEEWADSNQPQHF | TGTGCCAGCAGTGAAGAGTGGGCAGATAGCAATCAGCCCCAGCATTTT
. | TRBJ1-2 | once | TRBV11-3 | CASSLGSGDIYGYTF | TGTGCCAGCAGCTTAGGGTCAGGGGACATCTATGGCTACACCTTC
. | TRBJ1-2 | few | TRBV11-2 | CASSSRGDYGYTF | TGTGCCAGCAGCTCCAGGGGCGACTATGGCTACACCTTC
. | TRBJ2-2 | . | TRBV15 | CATSSRNRNTGELFF | TGTGCCACCAGCAGTAGAAACAGGAACACCGGGGAGCTGTTTTTT
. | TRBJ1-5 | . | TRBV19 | CASSSNQPQHF | TGTGCCAGTAGTTCGAATCAGCCCCAGCATTTT
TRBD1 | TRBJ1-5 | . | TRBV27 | CASSPLDRVSNQPQHF | TGTGCCAGCAGCCCTCTGGACAGGGTTAGCAATCAGCCCCAGCATTTT
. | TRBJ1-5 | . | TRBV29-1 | CSANYTGIRVIDQPQHF | TGCAGCGCAAACTATACAGGGATTCGTGTTATAGATCAGCCCCAGCATTTT
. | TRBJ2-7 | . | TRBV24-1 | CATSDLSGTGKNEQYF | TGTGCCACCAGTGACCTATCGGGGACTGGGAAGAACGAGCAGTACTTC
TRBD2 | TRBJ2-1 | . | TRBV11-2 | CASSLGAGGPDEQFF | TGTGCCAGCAGCTTAGGAGCGGGAGGGCCCGACGAGCAGTTCTTC
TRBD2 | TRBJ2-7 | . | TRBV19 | CASSSGGLYEQYF | TGTGCCAGTAGTAGCGGGGGTTTGTACGAGCAGTACTTC
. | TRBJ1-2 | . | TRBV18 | CASSPDYRVNGYTF | TGTGCCAGCTCACCCGATTACAGGGTTAATGGCTACACCTTC